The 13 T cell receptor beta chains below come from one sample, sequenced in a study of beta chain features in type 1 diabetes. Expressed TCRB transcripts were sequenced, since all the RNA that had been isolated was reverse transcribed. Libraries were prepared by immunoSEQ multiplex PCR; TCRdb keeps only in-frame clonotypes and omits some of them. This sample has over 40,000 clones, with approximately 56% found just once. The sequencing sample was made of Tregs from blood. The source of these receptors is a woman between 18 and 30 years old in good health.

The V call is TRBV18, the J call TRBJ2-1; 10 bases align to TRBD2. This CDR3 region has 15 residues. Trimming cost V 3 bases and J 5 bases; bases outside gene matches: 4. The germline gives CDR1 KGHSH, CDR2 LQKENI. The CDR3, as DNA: TGTGCCAGCTCACCGAAACTAGCGGGGAACAATGAGCAGTTCTTC. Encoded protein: CASSPKLAGNNEQFF. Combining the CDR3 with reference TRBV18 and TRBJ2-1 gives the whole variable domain NAGVMQNPRHLVRRRGQEARLRCSPMKGHSHVYWYRQLPEEGLKFMVYLQKENIIDESGMPKERFSAEFPKEGPSILRIQQVVRGDSAAYFCASSPKLAGNNEQFFGPGTRLTVL.

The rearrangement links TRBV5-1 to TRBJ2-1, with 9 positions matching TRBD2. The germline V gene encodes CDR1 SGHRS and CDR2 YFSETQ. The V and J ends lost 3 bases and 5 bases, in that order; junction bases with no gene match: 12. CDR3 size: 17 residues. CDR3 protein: CASSSGLRIAGDNEQFF. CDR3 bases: TGCGCCAGCAGCTCGGGGCTTCGAATAGCGGGAGACAATGAGCAGTTCTTC.

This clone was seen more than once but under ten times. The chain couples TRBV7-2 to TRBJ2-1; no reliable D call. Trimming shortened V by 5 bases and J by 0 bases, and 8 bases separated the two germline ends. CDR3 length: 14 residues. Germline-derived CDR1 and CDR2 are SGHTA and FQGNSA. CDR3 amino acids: CASSPYGSYNEQFF. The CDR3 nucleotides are TGTGCCAGCAGCCCATACGGCTCCTACAATGAGCAGTTCTTC. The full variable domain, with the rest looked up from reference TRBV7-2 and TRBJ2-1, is GAGVSQSPSNKVTEKGKDVELRCDPISGHTALYWYRQSLGQGLEFLIYFQGNSAPDKSGLPSDRFSAERTGGSVSTLTIQRTQQEDSAVYLCASSPYGSYNEQFFGPGTRLTVL.

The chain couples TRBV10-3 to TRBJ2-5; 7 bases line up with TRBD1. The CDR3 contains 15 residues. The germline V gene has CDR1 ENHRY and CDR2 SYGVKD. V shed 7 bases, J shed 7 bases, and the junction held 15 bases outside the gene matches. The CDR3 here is CAINRQGPRDGTQYF. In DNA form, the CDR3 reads TGTGCCATCAACCGACAGGGACCTCGGGACGGGACCCAGTACTTC.

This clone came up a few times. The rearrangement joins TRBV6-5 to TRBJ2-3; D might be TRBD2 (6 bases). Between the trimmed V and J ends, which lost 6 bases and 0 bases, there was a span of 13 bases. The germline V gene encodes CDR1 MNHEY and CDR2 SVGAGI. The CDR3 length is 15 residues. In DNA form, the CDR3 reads TGTGCCAGCAGGGGGGGACTCCTCAGCACAGATACGCAGTATTTT. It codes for CASRGGLLSTDTQYF.

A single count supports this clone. This chain's CDR3 is CASSQHPGASGRIYEQYF. For the CDR3, the DNA is TGCGCCAGCAGTCAACACCCCGGGGCTAGCGGGAGGATCTACGAGCAGTACTTC. The chain recombines TRBV23-1 with TRBJ2-7; 11 bases fit TRBD2. TRBV23-1 is filed as an ORF, its function uncertain. The CDR3 has 18 amino acids. Trimming took 2 bases from V and 3 from J; bases not matched to a gene: 12.

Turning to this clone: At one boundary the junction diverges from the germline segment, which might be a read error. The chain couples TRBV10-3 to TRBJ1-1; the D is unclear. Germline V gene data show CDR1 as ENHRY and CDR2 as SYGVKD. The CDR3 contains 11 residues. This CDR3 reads CAIRENSEAFF. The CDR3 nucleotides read TGTGCCATCAGGGAAAACAGTGAAGCTTTCTTT.

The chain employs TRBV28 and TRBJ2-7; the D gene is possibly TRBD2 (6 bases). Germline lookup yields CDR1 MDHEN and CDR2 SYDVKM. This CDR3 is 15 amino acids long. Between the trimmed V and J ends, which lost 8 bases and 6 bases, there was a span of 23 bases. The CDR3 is CASRLGTAVFREQYF. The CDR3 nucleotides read TGTGCCAGCCGTCTAGGGACTGCCGTCTTTCGCGAGCAGTACTTC. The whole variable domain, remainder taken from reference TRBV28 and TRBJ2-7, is DVKVTQSSRYLVKRTGEKVFLECVQDMDHENMFWYRQDPGLGLRLIYFSYDVKMKEKGDIPEGYSVSREKKERFSLILESASTNQTSMYLCASRLGTAVFREQYFGPGTRLTVT.

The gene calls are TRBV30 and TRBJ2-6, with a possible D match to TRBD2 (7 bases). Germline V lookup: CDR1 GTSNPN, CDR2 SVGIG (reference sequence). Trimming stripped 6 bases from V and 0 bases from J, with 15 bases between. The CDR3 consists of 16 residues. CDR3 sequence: CACTTGRDSGANVLTF. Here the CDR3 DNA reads TGTGCCTGTACAACAGGGAGGGACTCTGGGGCCAACGTCCTGACTTTC. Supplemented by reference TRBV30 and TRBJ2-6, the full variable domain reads SQTIHQWPATLVQPVGSPLSLECTVEGTSNPNLYWYRQAAGRGLQLLFYSVGIGQISSEVPQNLSASRPQDRQFILSSKKLLLSDSGFYLCACTTGRDSGANVLTFGAGSRLTVL.

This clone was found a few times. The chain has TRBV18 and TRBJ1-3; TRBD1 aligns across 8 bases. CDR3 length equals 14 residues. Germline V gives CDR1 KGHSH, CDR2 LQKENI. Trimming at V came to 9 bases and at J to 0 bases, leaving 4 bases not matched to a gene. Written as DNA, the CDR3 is TGTGCCAGTCGAGGACAGGGCTCTGGAAACACCATATATTTT. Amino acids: CASRGQGSGNTIYF.

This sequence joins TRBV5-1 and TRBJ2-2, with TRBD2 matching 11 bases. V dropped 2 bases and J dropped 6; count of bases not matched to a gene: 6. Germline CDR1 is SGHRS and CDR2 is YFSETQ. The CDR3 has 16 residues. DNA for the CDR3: TGCGCCAGCAGCTTAATAGCGGGAGGGCCCCCCGGGGAGCTGTTTTTT. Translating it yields CASSLIAGGPPGELFF.

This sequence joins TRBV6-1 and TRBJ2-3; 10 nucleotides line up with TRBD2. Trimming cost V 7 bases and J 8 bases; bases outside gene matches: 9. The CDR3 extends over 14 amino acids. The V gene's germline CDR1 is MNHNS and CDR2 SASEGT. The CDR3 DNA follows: TGTGCCAGCATGTCCAGCGGGAGGGCGGGTACGCAGTATTTT. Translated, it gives CASMSSGRAGTQYF.

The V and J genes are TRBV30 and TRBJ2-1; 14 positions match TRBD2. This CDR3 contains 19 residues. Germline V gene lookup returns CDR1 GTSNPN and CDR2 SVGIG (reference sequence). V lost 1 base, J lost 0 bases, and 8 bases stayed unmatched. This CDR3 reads CAWSGGTSGSFSSYNEQFF. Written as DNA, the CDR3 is TGTGCCTGGAGTGGGGGGACTAGCGGGAGTTTTAGCTCCTACAATGAGCAGTTCTTC.